The rows below give T cell receptor beta chains drawn from one sample of a study of cytomegalovirus exposure and HLA in healthy donors. Some clones are missing from TCRdb's copy, which holds only in-frame ones; the method was immunoSEQ multiplex PCR. The sample lists around 99,000 clones, roughly 73% seen once, with about 8% in the top ten. The sequencing input was PBMCs. These receptors were obtained from a man aged 30 to 45 in good health and CMV-seronegative. CDR3s include the opening cysteine and the closing phenylalanine or tryptophan. D genes are given only for firm matches. Expanded clones are given a class, and other clones once, few, many or no size at all.

cdr3_aa cdr3_nt j_call d_call v_call clone_size
CASSSRQGTGANVLTF TGTGCCAGCAGCTCCCGCCAGGGGACAGGGGCCAACGTCCTGACTTTC TRBJ2-6 . TRBV7-8 few
CAWKWTGGSYTF TGTGCCTGGAAGTGGACAGGGGGTAGCTACACCTTC TRBJ1-2 TRBD1 TRBV30 .
CASSEPGQGVGRQYF TGTGCCAGCAGTGAACCCGGACAGGGGGTCGGGAGGCAGTACTTC TRBJ2-7 TRBD1 TRBV6-1 few
CASSQGSLGELFF TGTGCCAGCAGCCAAGGTAGCCTAGGGGAGCTGTTTTTT TRBJ2-2 . TRBV14 .
CASSPRGGNYGYTF TGCGCCAGCAGCCCCCGAGGGGGTAACTATGGCTACACCTTC TRBJ1-2 . TRBV4-1 .
CASSLSNQGFEKLFF TGTGCCAGCAGTTTATCGAATCAGGGGTTTGAGAAACTGTTTTTT TRBJ1-4 . TRBV27 .
CASSPDGQGNSPLHF TGCGCCAGCAGCCCGGACGGACAGGGTAATTCACCCCTCCACTTT TRBJ1-6 TRBD1 TRBV5-1 .
CAISALTARVREQYF TGTGCCATCAGTGCTTTGACAGCCCGGGTTCGGGAGCAGTACTTC TRBJ2-7 . TRBV10-3 .
CAISEPFPSGVYEQYF TGTGCCATCAGTGAGCCCTTTCCTAGCGGGGTATACGAGCAGTACTTC TRBJ2-7 TRBD2 TRBV10-3 .
CATSRDRDSYFSGANVLTF TGTGCCACCAGCAGAGATCGGGACAGCTACTTCTCTGGGGCCAACGTCCTGACTTTC TRBJ2-6 TRBD1 TRBV15 once
CASSAQGDTEAFF TGCGCCAGCAGCGCACAGGGGGATACTGAAGCTTTCTTT TRBJ1-1 TRBD1 TRBV5-1 .
CASEWAGADEQFF TGTGCCAGCGAATGGGCGGGAGCGGATGAGCAGTTCTTC TRBJ2-1 TRBD2 TRBV11-2 .
CASSLGQLYGYTF TGTGCCAGCAGCTTAGGACAACTCTATGGCTACACCTTC TRBJ1-2 . TRBV7-9 .
CASIARSNQPQHF TGTGCCAGCATTGCCAGGAGCAATCAGCCCCAGCATTTT TRBJ1-5 . TRBV6-1 .
CASSLGTSADNEQFF TGTGCCAGCAGCTTAGGGACTAGCGCCGACAATGAGCAGTTCTTC TRBJ2-1 TRBD2 TRBV11-3 .
CASSFASLNTEAFF TGTGCCAGCAGCTTTGCTAGCCTGAACACTGAAGCTTTCTTT TRBJ1-1 . TRBV7-8 .
CASSADRDTEAFF TGTGCCAGCAGCGCGGACAGGGACACTGAAGCTTTCTTT TRBJ1-1 TRBD1 TRBV11-3 .
CASSLRTSGYEQFF TGTGCCAGCAGCTTAAGGACTAGCGGTTATGAGCAGTTCTTC TRBJ2-1 TRBD2 TRBV11-2 .
CAGYTGEYEQYF TGTGCCGGATATACAGGGGAGTACGAGCAGTACTTC TRBJ2-7 TRBD1 TRBV2 .
CASSLGQGVRAYEQYF TGTGCCAGCAGTTTAGGACAGGGGGTCAGGGCGTACGAGCAGTACTTC TRBJ2-7 TRBD1 TRBV27 .
CASSSLGGSGQPQHF TGTGCCAGCAGCTCACTAGGAGGGTCTGGTCAGCCCCAGCATTTT TRBJ1-5 . TRBV7-9 .
CAWSKPPGYEQYF TGTGCCTGGAGTAAGCCACCAGGGTACGAGCAGTACTTC TRBJ2-7 . TRBV30 .
CAIRAGTGEKEQYF TGTGCCATCAGGGCCGGGACAGGGGAGAAGGAGCAGTACTTC TRBJ2-7 TRBD1 TRBV10-3 .
CASSFSQGAYEQYF TGCGCCAGCAGCTTTAGCCAGGGGGCTTACGAGCAGTACTTC TRBJ2-7 TRBD1 TRBV5-1 .
CASLAGRTDTQYF TGTGCCAGCCTAGCGGGGAGAACAGATACGCAGTATTTT TRBJ2-3 TRBD2 TRBV5-6 .
CASSQTDYQIAKNIQYF TGTGCCAGCTCACAAACAGATTACCAAATAGCCAAAAACATTCAGTACTTC TRBJ2-4 . TRBV18 .
CASRDRVYGYTF TGTGCCAGCAGGGACAGGGTTTATGGCTACACCTTC TRBJ1-2 TRBD1 TRBV25-1 .
CASSPSRYTQYF TGTGCCAGCAGTCCCTCCCGTTATACGCAGTATTTT TRBJ2-3 . TRBV27 .
CASSLSLGRLEETQYF TGTGCCAGCAGCTTAAGCCTAGGGAGATTAGAAGAGACCCAGTACTTC TRBJ2-5 . TRBV7-9 few
CSGQDRPYTEAFF TGCAGCGGCCAAGACAGGCCCTACACTGAAGCTTTCTTT TRBJ1-1 . TRBV29-1 .
CASKQGTYGYTF TGTGCCAGTAAACAGGGGACCTATGGCTACACCTTC TRBJ1-2 TRBD1 TRBV6-5 .
CASSKVGSGAEYEQYF . TRBJ2-7 . TRBV21-1 .
CASSLEQRASYNEQFF TGCGCCAGCAGCTTGGAGCAGCGGGCCTCCTACAATGAGCAGTTCTTC TRBJ2-1 . TRBV5-1 .
CASSVGAGTNTGELFF TGTGCCAGCAGCGTAGGGGCAGGGACGAACACCGGGGAGCTGTTTTTT TRBJ2-2 . TRBV9 few
CASSLEGTPKGDTDTQYF TGCGCCAGCAGCTTGGAAGGGACACCAAAGGGGGACACAGATACGCAGTATTTT TRBJ2-3 . TRBV5-1 .
CASSPSASGADGEQFF TGTGCCAGTAGTCCCTCGGCCAGCGGGGCGGACGGTGAGCAGTTCTTC TRBJ2-1 TRBD2 TRBV19 once
CASSLMGRTNEKLFF TGTGCCAGCAGTTTGATGGGGCGCACTAATGAAAAACTGTTTTTT TRBJ1-4 . TRBV27 .
CASSLRGAKQPQHF TGTGCCAGCAGTCTCCGGGGGGCCAAACAGCCCCAGCATTTT TRBJ1-5 . TRBV6-5 .
CASTGNTYEQYF TGTGCCAGCACAGGTAATACCTACGAGCAGTACTTC TRBJ2-7 . TRBV6-1 .
CASSLGRPEAFF TGTGCCAGCAGCTTAGGGAGGCCTGAAGCTTTCTTT TRBJ1-1 . TRBV7-2 .
CASSWRGHTQYF TGTGCCAGCAGCTGGAGGGGTCATACGCAGTATTTT TRBJ2-3 . TRBV4-2 .
CASSPTGGRMNTEAFF TGTGCCAGCAGCCCTACTGGAGGGCGCATGAACACTGAAGCTTTCTTT TRBJ1-1 . TRBV7-3 few
CASSEVGAVGELFF TGTGCCAGCAGTGAGGTGGGGGCTGTCGGGGAGCTGTTTTTT TRBJ2-2 . TRBV2 .
CASSYGSGTAQETQYF TGTGCCAGCAGCTATGGATCCGGGACAGCTCAAGAGACCCAGTACTTC TRBJ2-5 TRBD1 TRBV5-8 .
CASSLGPGWGETQYF TGTGCCAGCAGCTTAGGACCAGGGTGGGGAGAGACCCAGTACTTC TRBJ2-5 . TRBV7-6 .
CASRFIQGAYYGYTF TGTGCCAGCAGATTCATCCAGGGCGCGTACTATGGCTACACCTTC TRBJ1-2 . TRBV6-5 .
CASSQRGARYEQYF TGTGCCAGCAGCCAACGGGGGGCTAGATACGAGCAGTACTTC TRBJ2-7 . TRBV14 .
CSARASYGYTF TGCAGTGCTAGGGCAAGCTATGGCTACACCTTC TRBJ1-2 . TRBV20-1 .
CASGLGQGTDTQYF TGTGCTAGTGGTTTAGGACAGGGGACAGATACGCAGTATTTT TRBJ2-3 TRBD1 TRBV12-5 .
CASSQDLLARADYNEQFF TGTGCCAGCAGCCAAGATCTCCTAGCCCGAGCCGATTACAATGAGCAGTTCTTC TRBJ2-1 . TRBV4-2 .
CASSLLGANTEAFF TGTGCCAGCAGCTTACTAGGGGCGAACACTGAAGCTTTCTTT TRBJ1-1 . TRBV11-3 .
CASSRLAGGETQYF TGTGCCAGCAGCAGACTAGCGGGCGGAGAGACCCAGTACTTC TRBJ2-5 TRBD2 TRBV6-5 .